This TCR beta chain was retrieved from a study of T cell responses to AZD1222 COVID-19 vaccine (dated by TCRdb to the early 2020s). For the study in its entirety: A total of under 250 trial participants underwent TCR sequencing, of whom approximately 200 had received two doses of AZD1222 and around 25 had received two doses of the MenACWY control vaccine. Trial participants were enrolled by age into subgroups of 18-55, 56-69 and 70-plus years, and around 150, 29 and 61 TCR-sequenced participants, respectively, were included in these subgroups. Study-wide findings and limitations: Only a handful of AZD1222 recipients were SARS-CoV-2 seropositive at baseline, limiting conclusions about previously exposed vaccinees. CD4 TCRs associated with the vaccine covered the entire spike protein, and the dominant responses were in regions 160-218 and 743-854. Nearly half of unique spike-specific TCRs reportedly recognized epitopes outside regions mutated in the B.1.351 and B.1.1.7 variants. Because no samples from the day 14 peak response were available, repertoires could be characterized only after the peak T cell response. In the small 56-69-year group, the increase in depth fell short of significance, most likely because of low power. Spike-specific TCR breadth and depth rose significantly after two AZD1222 doses compared with day 0 and with MenACWY recipients. Most participants were white British and females outnumbered males, and the authors suggested that clonal diversity may have been underestimated.

The CDR3 regions of human TCRbeta chains were analyzed by immunosequencing. The study's processing was this. TCRs in the repertoires were compared against a reference library of SARS-CoV-2-specific TCRs that had been generated with the MIRA antigen-specificity platform. Breadth was defined as the fraction of unique TCRs that were SARS-CoV-2-associated, and depth was defined as the fraction of total T cells that were SARS-CoV-2-associated. Each spike-specific TCR was assigned to its reactive spike region and to a CD4 or CD8 class using the MIRA data. Log10-transformed breadth and depth values were compared by one-way ANOVA with Sidak's multiple comparisons tests. As stored in TCRdb, this immuneACCESS dataset retains in-frame rearrangements with V and J assigned. A fraction of the clones does not appear; measured against another copy, unresolved V genes explain less than half of the discrepancy, and the remainder lacks a known reason. The V and J calls and the clone size are those of that table, but D and trimming were determined from the DNA. The sample contains roughly 140,000 clones, 90% to 95% of them found a single time. In total, the top ten clones hold roughly 2.9% of the sample.

Comment on this clone: Its antigen specificity is not known. Within one base of it there is no much larger clone, and no base qualities were kept.

Read against the paper, the sample's time point label means: baseline before first vaccination. Explained via the paper, the treatment or condition label denotes: meningococcal conjugate vaccine given as trial control. The vaccinee samples were drawn from two UK trials, COV001 and COV002, one of which was a single-blind randomized controlled phase 2/3 trial testing AZD1222 (ChAdOx1 nCoV-19) in healthy adults. For TCRbeta chain sequencing, PBMC samples from trial participants were taken at day 0 and at day 28 after the second dose. Taken from the germline V gene (reference sequence), the CDR1 and CDR2 loops are LNHDA and SQIVND. The germline ends are 4 bases apart after V is trimmed by 6 bases and J by 1 base. From the cysteine through the phenylalanine, the CDR3 covers 12 amino acids. The only DNA kept is the CDR3, 36 bases in frame from the first base.

Sequencing was performed on peripheral blood, taken on day 0 of MenACWY control vaccination. The source of this sequence is an adult in good health. The V and J segments used are TRBV19 and TRBJ2-1, with no confidently assigned D gene. Here is the DNA: TGTGCCAGTAGGGGTTCCTACAATGAGCAGTTCTTC. This yields the protein CASRGSYNEQFF.